This record concerns one T cell receptor (beta chain) sequence. This clone's antigen is unknown. Nothing much larger sits one base from this clone, and base qualities are not available. This sample is drawn from a study of cytomegalovirus exposure and HLA in healthy donors (dated by TCRdb to about 2017). About the investigation overall: In an earlier analysis of 587 of the donors, 250 to 350 Gb of sequence data and 120 million or so unique TCR beta sequences from about 179 million T cells were reported. Alongside the repertoire data, information on donor age, sex, ethnicity and CMV serostatus was compiled. Of the roughly 400 genotyped donors, roughly 85% fell in the genetic ancestry cluster associated with self-reported Caucasian donors. The T cell repertoires of 670 or so subjects were profiled by immunosequencing and related to cytomegalovirus serostatus. A later genetic analysis took genome-wide SNP genotypes for 398 of the 666 donors and used that subset as a discovery cohort. Every discovery cohort repertoire had been produced on one sequencing platform. An earlier analysis of 450 to 750 of the donors used high-throughput TCR beta sequencing to judge whether each TCR beta V gene segment behaved as functional or pseudogenic. The study aimed to test whether cataloging public T cell receptors could reveal signatures of past pathogen exposure. A later analysis re-examined previously published TCR beta repertoires from roughly 720 donors and added high-resolution HLA genotyping to investigate patterns of TCR occurrence. Along with the approximately 700-subject first cohort, a separate validation cohort of some 130 different subjects was used. Across about 380 genotyped donors of the cohort, an average of about 220,000 unique TCR beta nucleotide sequences per donor were sequenced, and 15% to 20% of those sequences were non-productive. The later analysis used no new phenotypic data to find candidate immune exposures, relying instead on TCR beta sequences and their occurrence across donors. Class I and class II HLA loci were covered by the typing at four-digit resolution. Around 300 gigabases of sequencing data and 80 million or so unique TCR sequences were included in an early release covering about 700 HLA-typed donors. Because of strong linkage in the cohort, 4 to 6 DR-DQ haplotypes were treated as single units for association and clustering. To predict cytomegalovirus infection status, the study combined high-throughput TCR immunosequencing, statistical association of individual TCRs with disease status, and machine learning. The number of donors typed differed by locus, with 629-630 for A, B, C, DRB1 and DQB1, around 520 for DQA1, over 600 for DPA1, and over 400 for DPB1.

The library came from the immunoSEQ multiplex PCR assay. For the multiplex PCR, a mixture combining 60 forward primers for TCR Vbeta segments and 13 reverse primers for TCR Jbeta segments was used. The CDR3 region of rearranged TCR beta genes was amplified from genomic DNA by a multiplex PCR assay. Amplified TCR beta libraries were sequenced as 87-base-pair reads on the Illumina HiSeq System. The authors processed their data as follows. Across the 700 or so repertoires, a later analysis counted roughly 77 million unique TCR beta chains, roughly 11 million of which were shared by at least two donors. A nearest-neighbor algorithm error-corrected the raw reads and collapsed the reads into unique sequences, merging closely related sequences to remove PCR and sequencing errors. V, D and J gene segments were assigned by aligning CDR3 sequences to IMGT reference sequences. Each retained sequence needed at least a six-nucleotide match to both a V gene segment and a J gene segment. Rearrangements were classified as productive when the CDR3 lacked stop codons and remained in frame with V and J, and all other rearrangements were classified as non-productive. Following IMGT convention, CDR3 was defined as the stretch from the second conserved V-encoded cysteine to the conserved J-encoded phenylalanine. Sequences without an unambiguous match to a single V gene segment were excluded from the earlier analysis of a few hundred of the donors. In an earlier analysis of almost 600 of the donors, a V segment was called functional when productive rearrangements were above 56.7%, and segregating when the standard deviation between donors exceeded 5%. A statistical classification framework was developed to diagnose cytomegalovirus status using the catalog of TCR beta chain sequences. In a later analysis, V and J genes were assigned by comparing TCR nucleotide sequences against IMGT/GENE-DB human TR gene sequences. The TCRdist pipeline was used in a later analysis to assign CDR3 sequences and most-parsimonious VDJ recombination scenarios. In a later analysis, each TCR beta chain was defined by its CDR3 amino acid sequence together with its V-gene family, and reads without a unique V-gene family were excluded. As a way to deal with suspected cross-contamination and a sequencing artifact, a later analysis dropped roughly 600 nucleotide sequences that were highly shared and had low generation probability. In a later analysis, a clonal expansion index for each public chain was calculated from normalized within-repertoire ranks of inferred template counts. A later analysis computed generation probabilities with a VDJ recombination model fitted to out-of-frame rearrangements, and checked the results against IGoR. A later analysis scored TCR-TCR, TCR-HLA and TCR-CMV co-occurrence with hypergeometric tests, applying a repertoire-size bias correction to TCR pairs. To estimate false discovery rates, a later analysis permuted the HLA or CMV assignments 20 times. In a later analysis, co-occurring TCRs were grouped using DBSCAN, with TCRdist sequence similarity added in when clustering inside HLA-allele-positive subsets. Repertoires with fewer than 30,000 or more than 120,000 public chains were left out of co-occurrence clustering, as were roughly five repertoires with anomalous nucleotide sharing. TCRdb stores this immuneACCESS table with in-frame sequences only. Part of the clones is absent; in the studies checked, under half of the shortfall reflects unresolved V genes, and no reason is known for the rest. V and J calls and clone size are copied from that table; D and trimming were computed from the DNA. In all, the sample holds around 180,000 clones, and about 76% of those were seen once. The ten largest clones add up to 1.5% to 2% of the sample.

The cohort was made up of under 800 healthy bone marrow donors. Cohort members were all nominally healthy when sampled, although unrecorded immune exposures were likely present. The donor was CMV seronegative and was included in the group of about 400 seronegative cohort members. A peripheral blood sample was provided by each donor, and peripheral blood mononuclear cells were used for TCR beta sequencing. Genomic DNA was extracted from the blood cell samples with the Qiagen DNeasy Blood Extraction Kit. Beyond this particular receptor, the publication reports: Roughly uniform sequencing depth across donors was assumed in presence/absence analyses, although this assumption may not hold. Immune exposure information for the cohort was limited to CMV serostatus. Cytomegalovirus status was reported to be diagnosed by the classifier with high specificity and sensitivity in both the original and validation cohorts. Compared with the 666-donor mean, donors in an Asian-associated ancestry cluster had fewer N-insertions in productive TCRs, according to a later genetic analysis. Assigning TCR associations to individual alleles was difficult when HLA alleles, especially DR and DQ, strongly co-occurred. According to a later analysis, TCR association rates differed among HLA loci, with DRB1 alleles showing the most associated TCRs and HLA-C alleles showing the fewest. Three of the identified cytomegalovirus-associated TCR beta chains were confirmed in vitro to be specific for cytomegalovirus antigens. A total of fewer than 200 TCR beta chains were listed by the study as associated with cytomegalovirus. In an earlier analysis of around 600 of the donors, most TCR beta V segments were observed in productive rearrangements about 87% or about 30% of the time, broadly matching IMGT annotations. The earlier analysis of fewer than 750 of the donors excluded some 16 rarely observed V segments, including chromosome 9 orphons, because counts were too low. In a later genetic analysis, a missense DCLRE1C variant was associated with V-gene and J-gene trimming of TCR beta chains, and the association was replicated in an independent cohort. HLA typing was unavailable for some donors at each locus, so association tests used only the typed subset. In this cohort, only TCR beta chains were sequenced, and detectable features were limited by the absence of alpha or paired-chain data. The 87-base-pair reads could not distinguish some IMGT-functional V segments, including TRBV6-2 and TRBV6-3, so those segments were excluded. In a later analysis, HLA-associated TCR beta chains showed more clonal expansion and lower generation probabilities than non-associated chains that were equally common. In a later analysis, most CMV-associated TCR beta chains were found to appear HLA-restricted, with HLA associations seemingly driven largely by CMV exposure. At a false discovery rate of 0.05, a later analysis linked 16,000 or so TCR beta sequences to specific HLA alleles. The authors suggested that the approach could potentially be extended to other disease states and immunological phenotypes. According to a later analysis, parvovirus B19, influenza, CMV and Epstein-Barr virus appeared linked to several top co-occurrence clusters. Across donors, most TCR sequences were observed very rarely, whereas some public TCRs were present in many individuals. Linkage disequilibrium might explain the correlated functional status among segregating V segments, but an unknown experimental factor could not be ruled out. A further reported finding was that TCR beta sequences accurately predicted the HLA-A and HLA-B alleles for most subjects in the first cohort. The sequencing pipeline was judged likely to have produced a cluster of highly shared sequence variants as a technical artifact.

Reading the germline V gene gives CDR1 KGHSH and CDR2 LQKENI. The V and J ends are trimmed by 5 bases and 2 bases, leaving 13 bases between them. From cysteine to phenylalanine, the CDR3 is 14 amino acids long. Only CDR3 DNA remains: 42 bases, in frame from the first base. The chain is assembled from TRBV18 and TRBJ2-7, with TRBD1 tentatively as D gene (6 bases match). The TCR was taken from a woman between 50 and 59 years old in good health and CMV-seronegative. The specimen sequenced was PBMCs. The nucleotide sequence reads TGTGCCAGCTCAACCGGACAGTTCGCCTACGAGCAGTACTTC. Translated, this is CASSTGQFAYEQYF. With the rest looked up from the reference TRBV18 and TRBJ2-7 genes rather than sequenced, the full variable domain is NAGVMQNPRHLVRRRGQEARLRCSPMKGHSHVYWYRQLPEEGLKFMVYLQKENIIDESGMPKERFSAEFPKEGPSILRIQQVVRGDSAAYFCASSTGQFAYEQYFGPGTRLTVT.